This T cell receptor (beta chain) was obtained from a study of shared T cell receptors in the human thymus. Only in-frame clones appear in the TCRdb table, and some are missing; sequencing was by immunoSEQ multiplex PCR. Seen here are fewer than 700,000 clones, around nine tenths observed once, and the top ten hold about 0.01%. Germline V CDR1 and CDR2: SEHNR, FQNEAQ (reference sequence). Trimming pared 5 bases from V and 0 bases from J, leaving 12 bases between. The CDR3 covers 15 residues. These sequences were also reported in another study, on human thymus T cells.

The chain recombines TRBV7-9 with TRBJ2-3; the D gene is possibly TRBD2 (6 bases). The sample was thymocytes. This TCR came from a boy younger than two with a congenital heart defect. CDR3 sequence reads: CASSDIADSTDTQYF. CDR3 sequence (DNA): TGTGCCAGCAGCGATATAGCGGACAGCACAGATACGCAGTATTTT.